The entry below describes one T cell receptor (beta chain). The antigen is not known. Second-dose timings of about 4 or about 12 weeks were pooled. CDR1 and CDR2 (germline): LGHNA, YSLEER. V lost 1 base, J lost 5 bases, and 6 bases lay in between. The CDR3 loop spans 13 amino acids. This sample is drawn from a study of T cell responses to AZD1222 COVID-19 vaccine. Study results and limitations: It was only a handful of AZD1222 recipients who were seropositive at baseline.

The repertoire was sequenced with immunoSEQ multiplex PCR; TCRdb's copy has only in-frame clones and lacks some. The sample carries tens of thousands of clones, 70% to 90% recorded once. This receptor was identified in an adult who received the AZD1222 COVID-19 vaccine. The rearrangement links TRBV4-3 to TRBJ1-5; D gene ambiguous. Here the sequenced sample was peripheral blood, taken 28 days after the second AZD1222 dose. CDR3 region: CASSQVVYQPQHF. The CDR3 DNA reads TGCGCCAGCAGCCAAGTAGTCTATCAGCCCCAGCATTTT.